The 28 T cell receptor beta chains in this list originate from one sample, sequenced in a study of T cells in Graves' hyperthyroidism and ophthalmopathy. The source material, RNA transcripts, was used to amplify TCR beta CDR3 regions. The TCR CDR3 first-round RT-PCR relied on the HTBI primer set. Each CDR3 protein gets one entry after TCRdb re-called the multiplex PCR reads with MiXCR. The table lists hundreds of thousands of distinct CDR3 sequences, around 15% of them singletons. Sequencing input: blood. The receptors originated from a woman in her 30s with Graves' hyperthyroidism.

The V call is TRBV5-4, the J call TRBJ2-1, with TRBD1 identical over 9 bases. The CDR3 is made up of 14 amino acids. The V gene's germline CDR1 is SGHNT and CDR2 YYREEE (reference sequence). Losses at the gene ends were 4 bases for V and 7 bases for J; bases not matched to a gene: 6. The CDR3 sequence: CASSRDRAENEQFF. The CDR3 DNA reads TGTGCCAGCAGCCGGGACAGGGCGGAGAATGAGCAGTTCTTC.

To note about this clonotype: A much larger clone is a single base away; this may be a read error. For the CDR3, the DNA is TGTGCCAATCGGGGTAAAAACATTCAGTACTTC. Its protein is CANRGKNIQYF. V usage is TRBV28 and J usage is TRBJ2-4; D is possibly TRBD2 (5 bases). The CDR3 covers 11 residues. V dropped 10 bases and J dropped 4 bases, with 8 bases sitting between them. Per the germline V gene, CDR1 is MDHEN and CDR2 is SYDVKM.

The rearrangement joins TRBV15 to TRBJ2-1, with TRBD2 matching 10 bases. The V gene end was trimmed by 5 bases and the J gene end by 9 bases; junction bases not matched to a gene: 19. The V gene's germline CDR1 is LNHNV and CDR2 YYDKDF (reference sequence). This CDR3 has 18 residues. DNA for the CDR3: TGTGCCACCAGCCTAACCCTTTTGAGCGGGGGGGGGGGGGGTGAGCAGTTCTTC. This encodes CATSLTLLSGGGGGEQFF.

In its sample, this clonotype was seen many times. The chain links TRBV5-1 to TRBJ2-3; 10 bases are shared with TRBD2. V dropped 1 base and J dropped 2; count of bases not matched to a gene: 4. Germline CDR1 and CDR2: SGHRS and YFSETQ. This CDR3 is built from 16 residues. The CDR3 sequence is CASSLTSGVLTDTQYF. The CDR3 DNA sequence: TGCGCCAGCAGCTTGACTAGCGGGGTCCTCACAGATACGCAGTATTTT.

In this sample, this clonotype turned up many times. DNA for the CDR3: TGTGCCAGCAGTTTGATAGCGGGAGGGCCCGGGGAGCTGTTTTTT. Translation: CASSLIAGGPGELFF. The chain carries TRBV12-3 or TRBV12-4 and TRBJ2-2; 11 nucleotides agree with TRBD2. V shed 3 bases, J shed 6 bases, and the junction held 3 bases outside the gene matches. CDR3 length: 15 amino acids.

At least ten counts were recorded for this clonotype. V is TRBV6-1 and J is TRBJ1-2; D remains ambiguous. The V and J ends lost 4 bases and 1 base respectively, with 13 bases between them. This CDR3 has 15 residues. Per germline, CDR1 MNHNS and CDR2 SASEGT. CDR3 residues: CASSVRAQLNYGYTF. The CDR3 DNA is TGTGCCAGCAGTGTTCGGGCCCAGCTTAACTATGGCTACACCTTC.

The rearrangement uses TRBV2 and TRBJ1-5; maybe TRBD1 (5 bases). V was clipped by 5 bases and J by 7 bases, with 18 bases between them. This CDR3 is built from 15 residues. Per the germline V gene, CDR1 is SNHLY and CDR2 is FYNNEI. The CDR3 DNA sequence: TGTGCCAGCAGTTCGGGGGACGGGTCTCTGCAGCCCCAGCATTTT. It encodes CASSSGDGSLQPQHF. Variable domain in full (rest from reference TRBV2 and TRBJ1-5): EPEVTQTPSHQVTQMGQEVILRCVPISNHLYFYWYRQILGQKVEFLVSFYNNEISEKSEIFDDQFSVERPDGSNFTLKIRSTKLEDSAMYFCASSSGDGSLQPQHFGDGTRLSIL.

This clonotype has at least ten counts. CDR3 nucleotides: TGTGCCAGCCGTTCTAGCGGGAACACAGATACGCAGTATTTT. Its translation is CASRSSGNTDTQYF. V is TRBV27 and J is TRBJ2-3; TRBD2 agrees at 9 bases. Trimming at V came to 8 bases and at J to 2 bases, leaving 5 bases not matched to a gene. The CDR3 sequence is 14 residues long. Germline lookup yields CDR1 MNHEY and CDR2 SMNVEV (reference sequence).

This chain links TRBV28 with TRBJ2-7; 10 bases map to TRBD2. With V trimmed by 11 bases and J by 0 bases, 13 bases remained unmatched. In germline, CDR1 is MDHEN, CDR2 SYDVKM. The CDR3 covers 16 residues. The CDR3 sequence is CASQGAGGPFSYEQYF. The CDR3 region has the DNA TGTGCCTCCCAGGGAGCGGGAGGGCCCTTCTCCTACGAGCAGTACTTC.

In this sample, this clonotype turned up many times. The chain employs TRBV28 and TRBJ1-5; possible D gene TRBD1, 5 bases. The CDR3 extends over 15 amino acids. Trimming took 0 bases from V and 2 from J, leaving 8 bases between them. CDR1 is MDHEN and CDR2 is SYDVKM in the germline V gene. CDR3 in DNA: TGTGCCAGCAGTTTATGGCGGGGGGGCAATCAGCCCCAGCATTTT. It translates to CASSLWRGGNQPQHF.

This clonotype was seen ten or more times. The limits of the CDR3 on the DNA are not certain, so only TCRdb's listed CDR3 is given. This rearrangement joins TRBV28 to TRBJ1-1; TRBD1 is the table's D call, not checked against the DNA. With termini counted, the CDR3 has 14 amino acids. From germline, CDR1 is MDHEN and CDR2 SYDVKM. The CDR3 sequence is CASSFVGPGTEAFF.

The chain recombines TRBV5-6 with TRBJ1-2, with D unresolved. The CDR3 length is 14 residues. With 0 bases removed from V and 4 bases from J, the gap between germline ends came to 10 bases. CDR1 SGHDT and CDR2 YYEEEE come from the germline V gene. The CDR3 DNA sequence: TGTGCCAGCAGCTTGGCCCTGGAGCCCTATGGCTACACCTTC. Its protein is CASSLALEPYGYTF.

This clonotype was seen ten or more times. As DNA, the CDR3 is TGCGCCAGCAGTAGGGATTTGTCAGAGACTGAGCAGTTCTTC. Its translation is CASSRDLSETEQFF. The chain links TRBV5-1 to TRBJ2-1; D is undetermined. CDR3 length equals 14 residues. Trimming took 5 bases from V and 9 from J, leaving 18 bases between them. Germline V CDR1 and CDR2: SGHRS, YFSETQ.

This clonotype was counted between two and nine times. This sequence joins TRBV10-2 and TRBJ1-4, with 7 bases identical to TRBD1. J lost 6 bases, V lost 2 bases, and 6 bases had no gene match. The CDR3 is 15 amino acids. Germline V gene data show CDR1 as WSHSY and CDR2 as SAAADI. For the CDR3, the DNA is TGCGCCAGCAGTGAGGTGGGACAGCCTGATGAAAAACTGTTTTTT. Amino acids: CASSEVGQPDEKLFF.

V and J are TRBV28 and TRBJ2-1; D unclear. The V end was cut by 8 bases, the J end by 1 base, with 12 bases between. Per germline, CDR1 MDHEN and CDR2 SYDVKM. The CDR3 has 14 residues. The CDR3 bases are TGTGCCAGCCTCCCGGCCTGGTCCTACAATGAGCAGTTCTTC. It is translated as CASLPAWSYNEQFF.

This clonotype was counted only a few times. The genes are TRBV6-1 and TRBJ2-6; D tentatively fits TRBD1 or TRBD2 (5 bases each). Germline CDR1 MNHNS, CDR2 SASEGT. Trimming stripped 2 bases from V and 2 bases from J, with 13 bases between. This CDR3 comprises 17 residues. The CDR3 is CASSEMFRGPGANVLTF. The DNA for the CDR3 is TGTGCCAGCAGTGAAATGTTTCGGGGCCCTGGGGCCAACGTCCTGACTTTC.

This clonotype has at least ten counts. The chain recombines TRBV2 with TRBJ1-6, with 10 nucleotides matching TRBD1. The germline V gene has CDR1 SNHLY and CDR2 FYNNEI. The length of the CDR3 is 14 residues. J lost 10 bases, V lost 8 bases, and 8 bases had no gene match. CDR3 nucleotides: TGTGCCAGCGAGGCGGGACAGGGGAGCTCACCCCTCCACTTT. It encodes CASEAGQGSSPLHF.

V usage is TRBV27 and J usage is TRBJ2-1; D is unresolved. V lost 5 bases to trimming and J lost 7 bases, with 15 bases between them. In germline, CDR1 is MNHEY, CDR2 SMNVEV (reference sequence). The CDR3 covers 14 residues. This CDR3 reads CASSPSPPRNEQFF. DNA for the CDR3: TGTGCCAGCAGTCCCTCCCCCCCCCGGAATGAGCAGTTCTTC.

This clonotype appeared many times. The chain links TRBV19 to TRBJ1-1, with 7 bases lining up with TRBD1. After removal of 2 bases from V and 3 bases from J, the junction contained 12 bases not matched to a gene. The CDR3 sequence is 17 residues long. Germline values: CDR1 LNHDA, CDR2 SQIVND (reference sequence). CDR3 loop: CASSIWQGGKEYTEAFF. As DNA, the CDR3 is TGTGCCAGTAGTATATGGCAGGGGGGGAAGGAGTACACTGAAGCTTTCTTT. Full variable domain (missing parts from reference TRBV19 and TRBJ1-1): DGGITQSPKYLFRKEGQNVTLSCEQNLNHDAMYWYRQDPGQGLRLIYYSQIVNDFQKGDIAEGYSVSREKKESFPLTVTSAQKNPTAFYLCASSIWQGGKEYTEAFFGQGTRLTVV.

This chain joins TRBV29-1 and TRBJ1-2; D not certain. The germline V gene has CDR1 SQVTM and CDR2 ANQGSEA. V lost 1 base, J lost 4 bases, and 10 bases lay in between. This CDR3 has 13 amino acids. CDR3 amino acids: CSVEGGLTYGYTF. CDR3 nucleotide sequence: TGCAGCGTTGAAGGAGGGTTGACCTATGGCTACACCTTC.

The chain combines TRBV12-3 or TRBV12-4 with TRBJ2-3; TRBD1 is a possible D gene (6 bases). Trimming removed 7 bases at V and 7 bases at J, with 24 bases between. There are 16 residues in the CDR3. The CDR3 region has the DNA TGTGCCAGCACCGAACAGGGTCGGACTTCACGGCATACGCAGTATTTT. It is translated as CASTEQGRTSRHTQYF.

The rearrangement links TRBV20-1 to TRBJ2-2; unclear D gene. CDR1 is DFQATT, CDR2 SNEGSKA, per germline (reference sequence). The germline V and J ends were trimmed by 2 bases and 0 bases, with 7 bases remaining between them. This CDR3 spans 14 amino acids. The CDR3 coding sequence is TGCAGTGCTAGACATATCGCGAACACCGGGGAGCTGTTTTTT. The encoded protein is CSARHIANTGELFF.

The chain employs TRBV3-1 and TRBJ1-5; no clear D gene. Trimming stripped 1 base from V and 6 bases from J, with 10 bases between. The CDR3 extends over 14 amino acids. Germline V gene lookup returns CDR1 LGHDT and CDR2 YNNKEL (reference sequence). The CDR3 protein is CASSQARGSQPQHF. CDR3 nucleotide sequence: TGTGCCAGCAGCCAAGCGCGAGGGAGTCAGCCCCAGCATTTT.

The table lists this clonotype with many counts. This sequence joins TRBV6-1 and TRBJ2-7; 7 nucleotides match TRBD1. CDR1 is MNHNS, CDR2 SASEGT, per germline. The J segment lost 9 bases and the V segment lost 6 bases, leaving 17 bases of the junction unmatched. The CDR3 has 15 residues. Here the CDR3 reads CASRRDSVVHSWQYF. The CDR3 nucleotides read TGTGCCAGCAGGAGGGACAGCGTGGTCCATAGTTGGCAGTACTTC.

At least ten counts were recorded for this clonotype. The J gene is TRBJ2-3, the V gene TRBV2; the match to TRBD1 covers 8 bases. The V gene's germline CDR1 is SNHLY and CDR2 FYNNEI. Trimming cost V 6 bases and J 2 bases; bases outside gene matches: 7. CDR3 length equals 15 residues. This chain's CDR3 is CASRGQGGLTDTQYF. CDR3 sequence (DNA): TGTGCCAGCAGAGGACAGGGAGGACTCACAGATACGCAGTATTTT. Combining the CDR3 with reference TRBV2 and TRBJ2-3 gives the whole variable domain EPEVTQTPSHQVTQMGQEVILRCVPISNHLYFYWYRQILGQKVEFLVSFYNNEISEKSEIFDDQFSVERPDGSNFTLKIRSTKLEDSAMYFCASRGQGGLTDTQYFGPGTRLTVL.

This clonotype was counted many times. The chain carries TRBV30 and TRBJ2-1, with 10 positions matching TRBD2. V dropped 6 bases and J dropped 9; count of bases not matched to a gene: 14. CDR1 is GTSNPN and CDR2 is SVGIG in the germline V gene (reference sequence). The CDR3 length is 15 residues. CDR3 sequence reads: CACHHGLAGAGEQFF. CDR3 in DNA: TGTGCCTGCCATCATGGGCTAGCGGGAGCTGGTGAGCAGTTCTTC.

This chain links TRBV30 with TRBJ1-6; 8 bases agree with TRBD1. The germline V gene encodes CDR1 GTSNPN and CDR2 SVGIG (reference sequence). V lost 4 bases, J lost 14 bases, and 10 bases stayed unmatched. This CDR3 contains 13 residues. This CDR3 reads CAWTGQAYVSLHF. Here the CDR3 DNA reads TGTGCCTGGACGGGACAGGCCTATGTGTCCCTCCACTTT.

This clonotype was counted at least ten times. The rearrangement uses TRBV20-1 and TRBJ2-7; 13 bases fit TRBD2. The CDR3 runs 17 residues. CDR1 and CDR2 (germline): DFQATT, SNEGSKA (reference sequence). Unmatched junction bases numbered 8, after V lost 1 base and J lost 2 bases. In DNA, the CDR3 is TGCAGTGCTAGAGCACCGACTAGCGGGAGGTCCCCCTACGAGCAGTACTTC. Amino acid sequence: CSARAPTSGRSPYEQYF.